The entry below gives a single TCR beta chain sequence along with its context. The junction differs from germline at one of its ends, possibly a read error. This sample was taken from a study of CD8 T cells in Susac syndrome. RNA, at roughly 0.5 to 1 ug, was reverse transcribed with random hexamers. Coverage of TCR beta CDR3 amplification by immunoSEQ multiplex PCR extended to 54 Vbeta and 13 Jbeta. In TCRdb, the immunoSEQ multiplex PCR reads were re-called with MiXCR into one record per CDR3 protein. The data hold some 130,000 distinct CDR3 sequences, with around 94% observed a single time. The sample consisted of CD4+ T cells from PBMCs. This clonotype was obtained from a human donor with multiple sclerosis.

CDR3 sequence reads: CASSVRPMGTGAFF. CDR3 DNA: TGTGCCAGCAGTGTTCGACCGATGGGCACTGGAGCTTTCTTT. The rearrangement joins TRBV5-4 to TRBJ1-1; no clear D gene. The germline V gene encodes CDR1 SGHNT and CDR2 YYREEE (reference sequence). CDR3 length equals 14 residues.